This TCR beta chain is drawn from a study of cytotoxic CD8 clonotypes in ibrutinib-treated CLL (dated by TCRdb to the early 2020s). Context from the whole study: The cohort was composed of around twelve relapsed/refractory and roughly 14 treatment-naive patients; IGHV unmutated status was identified in some 17 patients. Responses were partial in roughly 24 patients and complete in 2; after median about 70 months follow-up, around 15 stayed in remission and 12 progressed. Response samples were obtained after a median of around 11 months of treatment, with a range of about 6 to 36 months. On average, each sample had hundreds of thousands of productive templates and more than 85,000 productive rearrangements. Longitudinal samples were available for about 30% of the roughly 86 trial participants. Cryopreserved peripheral blood mononuclear cells were collected before treatment, at response, and at either disease progression or sustained remission. Every sample from remission and from progressive disease was obtained while the patients were still on ibrutinib. Summary of the overall study and its limitations: An increase in clonality was observed at ibrutinib response, with clonality remaining stable during sustained remission and falling back toward baseline at progression. Sustained-remission and progressing patients did not have matched sampling times, and lymph node repertoires were not examined. At baseline, clonality was higher than in age-matched healthy donors and showed a strong correlation with circulating CD8+ T-cell counts. Public clonotypes were rare and either shrank or stayed stable during treatment, and the rise in clonality at ibrutinib response reflected expansion of private clonotypes.

In its sample, this clone was seen once. Its antigen target is currently unknown. Within one base of it there is no much larger clone, and no base qualities were kept. From the germline V gene, CDR1 is SGHRS and CDR2 is YFSETQ. The CDR3, from cysteine to phenylalanine, totals 17 residues. Only the CDR3 portion is preserved as DNA: 51 bases, with reading frame beginning at the first base. V is reduced by 2 bases and J by 5 bases, leaving a spacing of 22 bases between them. Each clonotype received, on average, approximately 9.9x coverage in deep resolution sequencing performed on a MiSeq, where the target depth lay between 1 in 1 million and 1 in 200,000 T cells. TCR beta libraries were generated with the immunoSEQ hsTCRB Kit. Regarding the original processing steps: ImmunoSEQ Data Assistant and ImmunoSEQ Analyzer were used for data analysis, and V, D and J genes were assigned according to IMGT definitions. Clonality, which ranges from 0 to 1, was calculated by subtracting the normalized Shannon entropy of productive rearrangement frequencies from one. Public clonotype analysis was restricted to overrepresented clonotypes comprising at least 0.05% of each patient's repertoire. Repertoires from some 14 age-matched healthy donors in immuneACCESS were used as clonality controls. TCRdb limited this immuneACCESS table to in-frame rearrangements with V and J called. A share of clones is missing; checked studies link under half to unresolved V genes, and the rest is unexplained. Clonal size and the V and J genes are those of that table, whereas D and trimming came from the DNA. The sample data list 150,000 to 200,000 clones, and over 75% of these were observed just once. Jointly, the top ten make up 3% of the sample.

According to the study, the label for this sample's time point signals: progressive disease on ibrutinib. For TCR beta library preparation, approximately 2.2 micrograms of genomic DNA were isolated from cryopreserved PBMCs. Longitudinal blood samples from CLL patients on ibrutinib monotherapy were analyzed using high-throughput TCR beta sequencing. Patients were enrolled in a phase 2 open-label single-center ibrutinib monotherapy trial. The chain was built from TRBV5-1 and TRBJ2-5; tentative D gene TRBD1, with 6 bases matching. The TCR was taken from a human donor with chronic lymphocytic leukemia. The material was PBMCs, obtained at disease progression, from a patient treated with ibrutinib. The CDR3 is CASSFHRPVAGEETQYF. The nucleotides read TGCGCCAGCAGCTTCCACCGCCCAGTTGCAGGGGAGGAGACCCAGTACTTC.